This paragraph covers one T cell receptor (beta chain) sequence. The target of this receptor is not known. Per-base quality was not reported, and no clone a single base away is much larger than it. V is pared back by 5 bases and J by 7 bases, with 21 bases lying between the germline termini. Sequences SGDLS (CDR1) and YYNGEE (CDR2) are obtained from the germline V gene. The CDR3 goes from the cysteine to the phenylalanine over 15 residues. The entry retains the CDR3 DNA only, 45 bases that are in frame from base 1. The data belong to a study of T cells after posttransplantation cyclophosphamide (TCRdb year 2016). About the full investigation: The study tracked T cell repertoire reconstitution by TRB sequencing after myeloablative bone marrow transplantation using posttransplantation cyclophosphamide as GVHD prophylaxis. Up to about 3 additional blood samples from 2 to 5.2 years after transplant were also TRB-sequenced in 3 patients, as was pretransplant blood from a handful of patients. Public TRB sequences were compared against a database of over 3,000 sequences linked to responses to pathogens, tumor antigens, self-antigens and alloantigens. Because TRA and TRB clonality correlated tightly in 9 samples, the subsequent TCR analyses were limited to TRB only. Blood from all 34 PTCy patients who had 1-year posttransplant specimens underwent TRB sequencing. Samples from about 33 PTCy-treated patients and 16 related bone marrow donors of those patients were subjected to antigen receptor sequencing. Here is what the overall study found, with its caveats: Across 35 to 55 patients, TRB clonality was highly associated with recipient CMV seropositivity and CMV reactivation, and diversity in PTCy patients was similar to diversity in CNI/methotrexate controls. Donor-recipient similarity was low at 1-2 months but increased during the first year, and donor CD8+ memory clones often dominated later blood repertoires. The TRB repertoires of T cells infiltrating skin or the GI tract showed only limited overlap with the TRB repertoires found in blood.

To count as naive, T cells had to be viable CD3+CD4+ or CD3+CD8+ cells with a CCR7+CD45RA+CD45RO-CD95-CD27+CD28+ profile. On the day of marrow donation, related bone marrow donors gave peripheral blood samples. Peripheral blood and bone marrow mononuclear cells were isolated by Ficoll-Hypaque density centrifugation and were cryopreserved. FACS on a FACSAria II was used to sort CD4+ and CD8+ T cells, including the naive and memory subsets. Genomic DNA was the input for TRB sequencing, which was run either with the immunoSEQ assay at survey resolution or with the hsTCRB kit. In the source study's methods: The immunoSEQ software was used for initial read processing, and the LymphoSeq R package was used for repertoire analyses. Clonality was calculated as 1 minus normalized Shannon entropy, and the Gini coefficient was also calculated for each TRB dataset. To infer phenotypes in unsorted samples, TRB sequences from sorted subsets of the recipient or donor were mapped onto unsorted samples from the same recipient. The table was pulled from immuneACCESS by TCRdb, which kept in-frame rearrangements only. Such tables lose some clones; where checked, under half of the loss comes from unresolved V genes, and the rest has no known cause. V and J calls and clone size are as listed in that table; D and trimming were resolved from the DNA. Here the sample has about 19,000 clones; 95% to 99% occur a single time. Jointly, the top ten make up 0.16% of the sample.

This sequence uses TRBV9 and TRBJ1-2, and perhaps TRBD1 as D gene, on 6 matching bases. This TCR came from a man aged 40-55 years in good health, CMV-negative, and a related stem cell transplant donor. The sequenced material came from naive CD4+ T cells sorted from PBMCs. At the DNA level, the sequence is TGTGCCAGCAGGCAACGGGACAACTCGGCGCTTGGCTACACCTTC. Translation gives CASRQRDNSALGYTF.